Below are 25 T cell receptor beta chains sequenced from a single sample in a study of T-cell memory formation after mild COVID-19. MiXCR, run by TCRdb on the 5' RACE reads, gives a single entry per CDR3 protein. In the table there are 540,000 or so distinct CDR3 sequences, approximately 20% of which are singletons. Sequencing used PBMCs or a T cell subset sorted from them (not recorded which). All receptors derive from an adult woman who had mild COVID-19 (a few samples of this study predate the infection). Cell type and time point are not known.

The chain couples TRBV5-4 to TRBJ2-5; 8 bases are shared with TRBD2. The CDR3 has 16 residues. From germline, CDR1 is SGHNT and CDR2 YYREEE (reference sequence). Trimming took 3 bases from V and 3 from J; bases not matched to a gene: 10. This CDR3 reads CASSYFGAGVKETQYF. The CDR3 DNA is TGTGCCAGCAGCTATTTTGGAGCGGGAGTTAAAGAGACCCAGTACTTC.

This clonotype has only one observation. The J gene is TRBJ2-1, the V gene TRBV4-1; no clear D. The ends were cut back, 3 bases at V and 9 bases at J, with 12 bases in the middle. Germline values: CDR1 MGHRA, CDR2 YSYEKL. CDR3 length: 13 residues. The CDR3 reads CASSQRLVSEQFF. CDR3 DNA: TGCGCCAGCAGCCAGCGCCTCGTAAGTGAGCAGTTCTTC.

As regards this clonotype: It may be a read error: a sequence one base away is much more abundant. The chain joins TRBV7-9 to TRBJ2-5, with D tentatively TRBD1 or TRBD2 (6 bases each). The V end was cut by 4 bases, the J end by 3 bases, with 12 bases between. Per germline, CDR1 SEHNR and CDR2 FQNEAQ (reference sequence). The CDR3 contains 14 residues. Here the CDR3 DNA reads TGTGCCAGCAGCTGGGGGGACATGGAAGAGACCCAGTACTTC. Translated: CASSWGDMEETQYF.

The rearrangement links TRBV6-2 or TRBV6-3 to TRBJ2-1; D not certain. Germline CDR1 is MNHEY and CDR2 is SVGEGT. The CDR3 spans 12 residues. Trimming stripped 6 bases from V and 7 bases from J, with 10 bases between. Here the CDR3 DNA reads TGTGCCAGCAGCCAACATAGGAATGAGCAGTTCTTC. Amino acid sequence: CASSQHRNEQFF.

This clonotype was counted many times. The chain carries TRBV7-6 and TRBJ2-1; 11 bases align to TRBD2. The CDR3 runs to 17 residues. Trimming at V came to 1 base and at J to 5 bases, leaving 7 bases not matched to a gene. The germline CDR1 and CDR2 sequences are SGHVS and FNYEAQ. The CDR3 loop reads CASSLEIAGGFNNEQFF. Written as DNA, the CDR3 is TGTGCCAGCAGCTTAGAGATAGCGGGGGGGTTCAACAATGAGCAGTTCTTC.

CDR3 residues: CSVGTGGWNEQFF. CDR3 bases: TGCAGCGTTGGTACAGGGGGCTGGAATGAGCAGTTCTTC. The V and J genes are TRBV29-1 and TRBJ2-1; 9 bases line up with TRBD1. Germline CDR1 is SQVTM and CDR2 is ANQGSEA. The V segment lost 4 bases and the J segment 7 bases; nucleotides outside the gene matches: 5. The CDR3 spans 13 residues.

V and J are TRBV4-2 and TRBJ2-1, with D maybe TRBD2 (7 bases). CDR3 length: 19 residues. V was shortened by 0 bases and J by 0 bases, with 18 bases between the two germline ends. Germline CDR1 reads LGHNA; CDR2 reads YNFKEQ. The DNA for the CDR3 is TGTGCCAGCAGCCAAGATGATTTTGGGGGGGCGCCCTCCTACAATGAGCAGTTCTTC. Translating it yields CASSQDDFGGAPSYNEQFF.

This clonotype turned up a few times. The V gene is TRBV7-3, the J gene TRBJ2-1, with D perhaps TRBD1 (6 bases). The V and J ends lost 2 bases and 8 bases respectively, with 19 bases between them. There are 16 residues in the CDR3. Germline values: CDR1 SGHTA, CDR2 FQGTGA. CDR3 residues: CASSLGLSPRTDEQFF. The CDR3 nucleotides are TGTGCCAGCAGCTTAGGGTTATCCCCGAGGACAGATGAGCAGTTCTTC.

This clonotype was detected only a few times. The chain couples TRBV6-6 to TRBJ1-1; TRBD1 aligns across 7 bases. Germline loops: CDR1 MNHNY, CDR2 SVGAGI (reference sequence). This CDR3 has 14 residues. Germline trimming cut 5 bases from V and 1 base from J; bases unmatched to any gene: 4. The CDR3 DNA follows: TGTGCCAGCAGTACTACAGGGGCGAACACTGAAGCTTTCTTT. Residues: CASSTTGANTEAFF.

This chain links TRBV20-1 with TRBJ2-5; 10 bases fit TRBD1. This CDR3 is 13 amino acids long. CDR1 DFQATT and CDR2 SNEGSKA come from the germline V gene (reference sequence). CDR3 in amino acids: CSEGQGWSETQYF. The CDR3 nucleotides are TGCAGCGAGGGACAGGGGTGGTCAGAGACCCAGTACTTC.

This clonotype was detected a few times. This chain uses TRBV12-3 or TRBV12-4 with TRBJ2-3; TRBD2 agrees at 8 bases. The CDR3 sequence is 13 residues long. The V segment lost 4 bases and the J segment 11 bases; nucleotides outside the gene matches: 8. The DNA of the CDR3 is TGTGCCAGCAGTTCGGGTAGCGGGATGATGCAGTATTTT. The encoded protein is CASSSGSGMMQYF.

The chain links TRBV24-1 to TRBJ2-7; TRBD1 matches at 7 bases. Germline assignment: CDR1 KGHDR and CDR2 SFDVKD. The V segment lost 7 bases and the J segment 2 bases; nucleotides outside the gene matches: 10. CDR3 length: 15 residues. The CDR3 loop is CATSSRRDSTYEQYF. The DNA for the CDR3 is TGTGCCACCAGCAGCCGCCGGGACAGTACCTACGAGCAGTACTTC.

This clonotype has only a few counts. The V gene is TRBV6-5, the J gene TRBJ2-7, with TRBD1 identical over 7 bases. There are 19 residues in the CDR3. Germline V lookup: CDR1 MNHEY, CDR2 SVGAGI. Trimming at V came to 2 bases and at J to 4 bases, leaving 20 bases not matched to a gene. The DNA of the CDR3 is TGTGCCAGCAGTTACCGCCCCCCGGAGGACAGGCCCGACGCGTACGAGCAGTACTTC. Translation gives CASSYRPPEDRPDAYEQYF.

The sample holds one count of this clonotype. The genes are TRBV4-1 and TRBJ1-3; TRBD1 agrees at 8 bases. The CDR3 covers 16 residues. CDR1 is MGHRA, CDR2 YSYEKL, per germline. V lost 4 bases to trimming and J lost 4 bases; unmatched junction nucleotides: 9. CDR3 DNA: TGCGCCAGCAGCCGGAACAGGGGGGCTATCGGAAACACCATATATTTT. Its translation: CASSRNRGAIGNTIYF.

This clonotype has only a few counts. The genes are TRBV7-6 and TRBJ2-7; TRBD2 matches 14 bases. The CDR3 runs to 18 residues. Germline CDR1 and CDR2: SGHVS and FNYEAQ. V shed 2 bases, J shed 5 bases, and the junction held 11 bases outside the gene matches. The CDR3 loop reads CASSLPLGLAGGIDEQYF. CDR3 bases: TGTGCCAGCAGCTTACCCCTCGGACTAGCGGGAGGAATTGACGAGCAGTACTTC. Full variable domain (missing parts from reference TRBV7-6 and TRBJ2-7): GAGVSQSPRYKVTKRGQDVALRCDPISGHVSLYWYRQALGQGPEFLTYFNYEAQQDKSGLPNDRFSAERPEGSISTLTIQRTEQRDSAMYRCASSLPLGLAGGIDEQYFGPGTRLTVT.

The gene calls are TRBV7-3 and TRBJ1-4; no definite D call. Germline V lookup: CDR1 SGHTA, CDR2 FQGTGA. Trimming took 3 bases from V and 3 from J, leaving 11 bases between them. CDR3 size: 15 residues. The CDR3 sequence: CASSLTSGPNEKLFF. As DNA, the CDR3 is TGTGCCAGCAGCTTGACCTCAGGACCTAATGAAAAACTGTTTTTT.

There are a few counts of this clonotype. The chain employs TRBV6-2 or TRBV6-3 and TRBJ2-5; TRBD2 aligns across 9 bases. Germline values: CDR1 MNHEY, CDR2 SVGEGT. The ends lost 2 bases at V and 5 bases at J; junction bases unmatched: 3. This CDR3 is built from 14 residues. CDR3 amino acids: CASSYSGRLETQYF. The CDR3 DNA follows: TGTGCCAGCAGTTACAGCGGGAGGTTGGAGACCCAGTACTTC.

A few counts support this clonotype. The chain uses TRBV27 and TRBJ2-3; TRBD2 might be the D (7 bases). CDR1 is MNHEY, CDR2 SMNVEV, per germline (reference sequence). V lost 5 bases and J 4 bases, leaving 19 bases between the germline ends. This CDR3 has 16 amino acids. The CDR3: CASSPTTRGGSDTQYF. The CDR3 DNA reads TGTGCCAGCAGTCCCACCACGAGGGGGGGCTCAGATACGCAGTATTTT.

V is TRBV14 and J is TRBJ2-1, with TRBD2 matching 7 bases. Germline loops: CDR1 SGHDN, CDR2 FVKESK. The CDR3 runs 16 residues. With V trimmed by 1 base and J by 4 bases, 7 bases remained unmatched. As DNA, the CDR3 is TGTGCCAGCAGCCAAGTGTCACTAGCGAGTTACAATGAGCAGTTCTTC. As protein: CASSQVSLASYNEQFF.

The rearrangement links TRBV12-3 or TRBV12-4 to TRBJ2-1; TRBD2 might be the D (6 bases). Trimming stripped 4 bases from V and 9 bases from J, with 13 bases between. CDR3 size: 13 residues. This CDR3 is CASSSTSNGEQFF. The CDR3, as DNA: TGTGCCAGCAGTTCGACTAGTAATGGTGAGCAGTTCTTC.

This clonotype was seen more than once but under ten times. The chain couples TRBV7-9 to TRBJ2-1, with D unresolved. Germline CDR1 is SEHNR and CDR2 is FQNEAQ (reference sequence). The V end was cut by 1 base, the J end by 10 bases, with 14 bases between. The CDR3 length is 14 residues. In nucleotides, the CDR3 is TGTGCCAGCAGCTTAGGGCAGGAGAGGCCCGAGCAGTTCTTC. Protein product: CASSLGQERPEQFF. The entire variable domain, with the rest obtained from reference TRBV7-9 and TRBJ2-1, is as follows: DTGVSQNPRHKITKRGQNVTFRCDPISEHNRLYWYRQTLGQGPEFLTYFQNEAQLEKSRLLSDRFSAERPKGSFSTLEIQRTEQGDSAMYLCASSLGQERPEQFFGPGTRLTVL.

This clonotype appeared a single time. For the CDR3, the DNA is TGTGCCAGCATGGCCAGCCAGCGGGAGACCAAAAACATTCAGTACTTC. It translates to CASMASQRETKNIQYF. The rearrangement joins TRBV6-2 or TRBV6-3 to TRBJ2-4, with 8 bases fitting TRBD2. CDR1 is MNHEY, CDR2 SVGEGT, per germline. The CDR3 has 16 residues. V trimming: 7 bases; J trimming: 2 bases; junction bases outside the gene matches: 10.

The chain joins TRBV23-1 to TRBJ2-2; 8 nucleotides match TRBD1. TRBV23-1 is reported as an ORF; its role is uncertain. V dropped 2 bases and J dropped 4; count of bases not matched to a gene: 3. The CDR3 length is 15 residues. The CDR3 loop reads CASSQGTGSTGELFF. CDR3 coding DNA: TGCGCCAGCAGTCAAGGGACAGGCTCCACCGGGGAGCTGTTTTTT.

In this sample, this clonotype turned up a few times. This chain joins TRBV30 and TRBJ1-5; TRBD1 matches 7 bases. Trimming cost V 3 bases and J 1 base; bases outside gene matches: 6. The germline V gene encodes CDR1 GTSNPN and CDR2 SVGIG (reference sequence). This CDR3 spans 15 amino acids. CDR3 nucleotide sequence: TGTGCCTGGAGACAGGGGCCCGGGAGCAATCAGCCCCAGCATTTT. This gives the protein CAWRQGPGSNQPQHF.

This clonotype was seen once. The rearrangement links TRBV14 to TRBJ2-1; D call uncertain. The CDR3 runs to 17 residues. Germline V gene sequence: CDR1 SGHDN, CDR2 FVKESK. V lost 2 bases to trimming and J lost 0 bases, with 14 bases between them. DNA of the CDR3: TGTGCCAGCAGCCAAAATCATCTCCCGAGCTCCTACAATGAGCAGTTCTTC. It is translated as CASSQNHLPSSYNEQFF.